The 29 T cell receptor beta chains presented below share a single source sample, sequenced in a study of cytomegalovirus exposure and HLA in healthy donors. The PCR was carried out with 60 Vbeta primers and 13 Jbeta primers. The method was immunoSEQ multiplex PCR; TCRdb's version includes in-frame clones alone and lacks a portion of them. The data contain over 130,000 clones, roughly 80% of them singletons. Specimen: PBMCs. The receptors come from a female donor in good health and CMV-seronegative.

The chain links TRBV19 to TRBJ2-3; 9 bases are a match to TRBD1. This CDR3 comprises 16 residues. With 3 bases clipped from V and 4 bases from J, the junction kept 8 bases outside the gene matches. The V gene's germline CDR1 is LNHDA and CDR2 SQIVND (reference sequence). CDR3 protein: CASSIPGQGTSDTQYF. The CDR3 bases are TGTGCCAGTAGTATCCCGGGACAGGGAACATCAGATACGCAGTATTTT.

This chain connects TRBV19 to TRBJ2-6; 9 nucleotides match TRBD1. Looked up from germline, CDR1 is LNHDA and CDR2 is SQIVND (reference sequence). Losses at the gene ends were 10 bases for V and 0 bases for J; bases not matched to a gene: 13. CDR3 length: 18 residues. The CDR3 sequence is CATLKGDRVSSGANVLTF. Here the CDR3 DNA reads TGTGCCACCCTAAAGGGGGACAGGGTTAGCTCTGGGGCCAACGTCCTGACTTTC.

CDR3 nucleotide sequence: TGTGCCACCAGCAGAGCACGTAGCGGGAGGGCCGGGAATGAGCAGTTCTTC. Translation: CATSRARSGRAGNEQFF. The rearrangement joins TRBV15 to TRBJ2-1; 11 bases match TRBD2. The CDR3 length is 17 residues. The germline gives CDR1 LNHNV, CDR2 YYDKDF (reference sequence). J gave up 7 bases and V 1 base, and 9 bases lay outside the gene matches.

This clone turned up a few times. The CDR3 DNA is TGTGCCAGCAGCCAAGATCAGGGCCGGAATGAAAAACTGTTTTTT. Its translation: CASSQDQGRNEKLFF. This rearrangement joins TRBV4-2 to TRBJ1-4, with D possibly matching TRBD1 (5 bases). Looked up from germline, CDR1 is LGHNA and CDR2 is YNFKEQ. The V end was cut by 0 bases, the J end by 5 bases, with 10 bases between. This CDR3 region has 15 residues.

The V call is TRBV7-9, the J call TRBJ1-4; 11 positions match TRBD1. Germline V CDR1 and CDR2: SEHNR, FQNEAQ (reference sequence). The CDR3 runs 15 residues. The V gene end was trimmed by 2 bases and the J gene end by 8 bases; junction bases not matched to a gene: 4. Here the CDR3 DNA reads TGTGCCAGCAGCTTAAGGGACAGGGGGGGCGAAAAACTGTTTTTT. Amino acids: CASSLRDRGGEKLFF.

This clone was picked up a small number of times. This is likely a read error, given that the CDR3 carries no conserved phenylalanine or tryptophan at its end. V gene TRBV5-1 combines with J gene TRBJ2-2; D is possibly TRBD2 (5 bases). The CDR3 extends over 15 amino acids. Trimming cost V 1 base and J 5 bases, with 12 bases left between them. CDR1 SGHRS and CDR2 YFSETQ come from the germline V gene. CDR3 protein: CASSLSSGPTGELFV. The CDR3 DNA sequence: TGCGCCAGCAGCTTGTCCAGCGGACCTACCGGGGAGCTGTTTGTT.

The CDR3 region has the DNA TGCGCCAGCAGTTCAGGGTCCCCGGTGAACACTGAAGCTTTCTTT. Protein sequence: CASSSGSPVNTEAFF. J is TRBJ1-1 and V is TRBV10-1; possibly TRBD1 for D (5 bases). Per the germline V gene, CDR1 is WNHNN and CDR2 is SYGVQD (reference sequence). The CDR3 totals 15 residues. Trimming cost V 5 bases and J 0 bases, with 13 bases left between them.

V and J are TRBV6-1 and TRBJ2-5, with 8 bases matching TRBD2. The CDR3 contains 16 residues. V lost 0 bases and J lost 5; bases outside the gene matches: 8. The germline gives CDR1 MNHNS, CDR2 SASEGT. CDR3 sequence: CASSEAPGRAWETQYF. As DNA, the CDR3 is TGTGCCAGCAGTGAAGCCCCCGGGAGGGCCTGGGAGACCCAGTACTTC.

As regards this clone: A read error may produce the germline difference seen at one junction end. The chain couples TRBV29-1 to TRBJ2-2; 7 nucleotides agree with TRBD2. The CDR3 consists of 12 residues. Germline V gene data show CDR1 as SQVTM and CDR2 as ANQGSEA. The CDR3 sequence is CVAGANTGELFF. The CDR3 DNA sequence: TGTGTGGCGGGAGCCAACACCGGGGAGCTGTTTTTT.

The chain carries TRBV5-1 and TRBJ2-7, with 7 bases that match TRBD1. From germline, CDR1 is SGHRS and CDR2 YFSETQ. CDR3 length: 15 residues. Trimming at V came to 4 bases and at J to 0 bases, leaving 7 bases not matched to a gene. In DNA, the CDR3 is TGCGCCAGCAGCCTCGTACAGGGGAGCTCCTACGAGCAGTACTTC. This translates into CASSLVQGSSYEQYF.

This chain connects TRBV6-5 to TRBJ1-1, with 8 nucleotides matching TRBD1. Germline V gene data show CDR1 as MNHEY and CDR2 as SVGAGI. The CDR3 totals 11 residues. The trim removed 6 bases at V and 8 bases at J, leaving 2 bases unmatched. CDR3 nucleotide sequence: TGTGCCAGCAGAAGACAGGGGGAAGCTTTCTTT. As protein: CASRRQGEAFF.

This sequence joins TRBV4-1 and TRBJ2-7; 7 bases match TRBD2. V lost 0 bases, J lost 3 bases, and 8 bases stayed unmatched. The CDR3 spans 16 residues. Germline loops: CDR1 MGHRA, CDR2 YSYEKL. The CDR3 sequence is CASSQDAGLGLYEQYF. The CDR3 DNA reads TGCGCCAGCAGCCAAGACGCAGGACTAGGCCTCTACGAGCAGTACTTC.

J is TRBJ2-1 and V is TRBV5-1; the match to TRBD2 covers 11 bases. The J segment lost 6 bases and the V segment lost 4 bases, leaving 6 bases of the junction unmatched. Germline CDR1 and CDR2: SGHRS and YFSETQ. The CDR3 extends over 15 amino acids. The CDR3 loop is CASSVLAGDSNEQFF. CDR3 in DNA: TGCGCCAGCAGCGTACTAGCGGGAGATAGCAATGAGCAGTTCTTC.

This sequence joins TRBV19 and TRBJ2-7; 9 bases match TRBD1. The germline V gene has CDR1 LNHDA and CDR2 SQIVND (reference sequence). The V and J ends lost 4 bases and 2 bases, in that order; junction bases with no gene match: 6. This CDR3 comprises 15 residues. The CDR3: CASSKPGQGPYEQYF. CDR3 nucleotide sequence: TGTGCCAGTAGTAAACCGGGACAGGGACCCTACGAGCAGTACTTC.

The V call is TRBV7-2, the J call TRBJ1-2; D ambiguous. V was trimmed by 5 bases and J by 2 bases, leaving 15 bases between them. The germline V gene has CDR1 SGHTA and CDR2 FQGNSA. The CDR3 length is 15 residues. The CDR3 region is CASSTPGQANYGYTF. DNA for the CDR3: TGTGCCAGCAGCACCCCAGGCCAGGCAAACTATGGCTACACCTTC.

This clone was counted between two and nine times. V and J are TRBV6-5 and TRBJ2-3, with 7 nucleotides matching TRBD2. After removal of 5 bases from V and 2 bases from J, the junction contained 4 bases not matched to a gene. The CDR3 loop spans 14 amino acids. Per the germline V gene, CDR1 is MNHEY and CDR2 is SVGAGI. CDR3 sequence reads: CASSPTSPTDTQYF. The CDR3 region has the DNA TGTGCCAGCAGTCCGACTAGCCCCACAGATACGCAGTATTTT.

The V gene is TRBV9, the J gene TRBJ2-5; 7 nucleotides agree with TRBD2. V lost 3 bases and J lost 3; bases outside the gene matches: 2. CDR3 length equals 13 residues. Germline CDR1 is SGDLS and CDR2 is YYNGEE. CDR3 in amino acids: CASSEGREETQYF. The CDR3 nucleotides are TGTGCCAGCAGCGAGGGGAGGGAAGAGACCCAGTACTTC.

The chain is built from TRBV7-9 and TRBJ2-1, with TRBD1 identical over 9 bases. The CDR3 loop spans 15 amino acids. V lost 5 bases and J lost 9; bases outside the gene matches: 11. Germline V lookup: CDR1 SEHNR, CDR2 FQNEAQ (reference sequence). The CDR3 spells CASSPKRDREGEQFF. In DNA form, the CDR3 reads TGTGCCAGCAGCCCGAAAAGGGACAGGGAGGGTGAGCAGTTCTTC.

This clone was recorded only once. V gene TRBV27 combines with J gene TRBJ1-1, with D tentatively TRBD1 (5 bases). Germline V lookup: CDR1 MNHEY, CDR2 SMNVEV (reference sequence). V was shortened by 5 bases and J by 1 base, with 14 bases between the two germline ends. The CDR3 loop spans 15 amino acids. The CDR3, as DNA: TGTGCCAGCAGTGGAGGGGATGATCAGAACACTGAAGCTTTCTTT. This translates into CASSGGDDQNTEAFF.

This chain uses TRBV28 with TRBJ1-5, with 11 positions matching TRBD1. V shed 9 bases, J shed 2 bases, and the junction held 15 bases outside the gene matches. CDR1 MDHEN and CDR2 SYDVKM come from the germline V gene. There are 18 residues in the CDR3. CDR3 DNA: TGTGCCAGTCTCTCCAGGGACAGGGGGTGGGATGGCAATCAGCCCCAGCATTTT. Translation gives CASLSRDRGWDGNQPQHF. Based on the CDR3 plus reference TRBV28 and TRBJ1-5, the full variable domain is DVKVTQSSRYLVKRTGEKVFLECVQDMDHENMFWYRQDPGLGLRLIYFSYDVKMKEKGDIPEGYSVSREKKERFSLILESASTNQTSMYLCASLSRDRGWDGNQPQHFGDGTRLSIL.

This chain uses TRBV6-4 with TRBJ2-1, with TRBD2 matching over 14 bases. This CDR3 contains 16 residues. V gave up 4 bases and J gave up 7 bases; unmatched junction bases: 6. Per germline, CDR1 MRHNA and CDR2 SNTAGT. The CDR3 spells CASSGGTSGSINEQFF. DNA for the CDR3: TGTGCCAGCAGTGGAGGGACTAGCGGGAGTATAAATGAGCAGTTCTTC.

This clone turned up a few times. V and J are TRBV28 and TRBJ2-2; D is possibly TRBD1 (5 bases). Trimming removed 5 bases from V and 4 bases from J, with 14 bases in between. The germline CDR1 and CDR2 sequences are MDHEN and SYDVKM. The CDR3 runs 15 residues. The CDR3 nucleotides read TGTGCCAGCAGTAACGCCAGGGTGGGCACCGGGGAGCTGTTTTTT. Residues: CASSNARVGTGELFF.

This chain joins TRBV28 and TRBJ2-7, with 10 nucleotides matching TRBD1. The CDR3 runs 15 residues. Losses at the gene ends were 6 bases for V and 4 bases for J; bases not matched to a gene: 9. Germline V CDR1 and CDR2: MDHEN, SYDVKM. CDR3 in amino acids: CASSPGTGVRYEQYF. The CDR3, as DNA: TGTGCCAGCAGCCCCGGGACAGGGGTTCGGTACGAGCAGTACTTC.

The V and J genes are TRBV9 and TRBJ2-5; D remains unclear. Trimming left V 0 bases short and J 5 bases short, with 5 bases between. Germline V lookup: CDR1 SGDLS, CDR2 YYNGEE. This CDR3 is built from 12 residues. The CDR3 loop is CASSVGLETQYF. The CDR3 DNA sequence: TGTGCCAGCAGCGTAGGGCTGGAGACCCAGTACTTC.

This sequence joins TRBV10-2 and TRBJ1-5; no definite D call. The CDR3 is 14 residues long. Per the germline V gene, CDR1 is WSHSY and CDR2 is SAAADI. V was pared by 6 bases and J by 0 bases, with 9 bases between. The CDR3 here is CASRGSLSNQPQHF. CDR3 bases: TGCGCCAGCAGGGGCAGCCTTAGCAATCAGCCCCAGCATTTT.

The rearrangement uses TRBV6-1 and TRBJ2-7, with TRBD1 matching 7 bases. Germline assignment: CDR1 MNHNS and CDR2 SASEGT. The CDR3 is 14 amino acids. J was trimmed by 5 bases and V by 4 bases; bases with no gene match: 8. DNA for the CDR3: TGTGCCAGCAGTGGACAGGGCAGATTTGACGAGCAGTACTTC. Translation gives CASSGQGRFDEQYF.

The V gene is TRBV7-9, the J gene TRBJ2-5; 9 bases line up with TRBD2. Germline assignment: CDR1 SEHNR and CDR2 FQNEAQ (reference sequence). V was clipped by 6 bases and J by 4 bases; unmatched bases: 6. CDR3 length equals 14 residues. CDR3 in DNA: TGTGCCAGCAGTCCGGCGGGGGGGGGAGAGACCCAGTACTTC. Amino acid sequence: CASSPAGGGETQYF.

The V and J genes are TRBV28 and TRBJ2-7, with TRBD1 matching over 9 bases. The CDR3 sequence is 12 residues long. Germline assignment: CDR1 MDHEN and CDR2 SYDVKM. V gave up 8 bases and J gave up 3 bases; unmatched junction bases: 2. This chain's CDR3 is CASGDRDYEQYF. CDR3 sequence (DNA): TGTGCCAGCGGGGACAGGGACTACGAGCAGTACTTC.

The count of this clone is one. The gene calls are TRBV6-5 and TRBJ2-2; 7 bases agree with TRBD2. The germline CDR1 and CDR2 sequences are MNHEY and SVGAGI. V dropped 7 bases and J dropped 5; count of bases not matched to a gene: 10. The length of the CDR3 is 15 residues. The CDR3 nucleotides are TGTGCCAGCAACGGACTAGGGGTTCCGACCGGGGAGCTGTTTTTT. It yields the protein CASNGLGVPTGELFF.